This TCR beta chain was captured in a study of T cell responses to AZD1222 COVID-19 vaccine. Overall study results and limits: Close to half of all spike-specific TCRs reportedly target regions of the variants that are unmutated. Spike-specific TCR repertoires showed rising breadth and depth after two AZD1222 doses.

TCRdb keeps only in-frame clones here, not all; method: immunoSEQ multiplex PCR. The sample holds about 270,000 clones; 90% to 95% are singletons and the top ten take less than 0.6%. Of note for this clone: Its matching antigen is unknown.

Trimming cost V 0 bases and J 10 bases; bases outside gene matches: 13. CDR1 and CDR2 from the germline V gene are SGDLS and YYNGEE. The CDR3 runs to 16 residues. The material sequenced was peripheral blood, taken 28 days after the second AZD1222 dose. The receptor comes from an adult who received the AZD1222 COVID-19 vaccine. The chain couples TRBV9 to TRBJ2-1; 7 nucleotides align to TRBD1. In DNA, the CDR3 is TGTGCCAGCAGCGTAGCTAGTCAGGGGGTTTATTGGGAGCAGTTCTTC. Translating it yields CASSVASQGVYWEQFF.